The T cell receptor beta chain described here comes from a study of T-cell reconstitution after alpha-beta-depleted transplantation in children. Construction of the TCRbeta library involved unique molecular identifiers. MiXCR was run by TCRdb on the PCR reads, yielding one entry per CDR3 protein. The table shows around 200,000 distinct CDR3 sequences, with around 9.6% occurring only once. The TCR originated in a human donor who donated a stem cell graft to a child with acute lymphoblastic leukemia. The specimen was PBMCs from the stem cell graft donor, collected from the stem cell graft.

CDR3 amino acids: CASSQGPNYGYTF. CDR3 DNA sequence: TGTGCCAGCAGCCAGGGACCTAACTATGGCTACACCTTC. The chain is built from TRBV12-3 or TRBV12-4 and TRBJ1-2; a possible D gene is TRBD1 (5 bases). The V end was cut by 6 bases, the J end by 0 bases, with 8 bases between. The CDR3 runs 13 residues.